The T cell receptor (beta chain) described here comes from a study of cytomegalovirus exposure and HLA in healthy donors. Study-level results: The study labeled 164 TCR beta chains cytomegalovirus-associated. Testing in vitro showed three CMV-associated chains specific for CMV antigens.

This CDR3 spans 15 amino acids. From germline, CDR1 is MNHNY and CDR2 SVGAGI (reference sequence). Between the trimmed V and J ends, which lost 2 bases and 7 bases, there was a span of 17 bases. In nominal health when sampled, donors likely had unrecorded immune exposures nonetheless. The primer mix had 60 Vbeta and 13 Jbeta primers. Clones were read by immunoSEQ multiplex PCR, and TCRdb kept only the in-frame ones, dropping some. The data hold approximately 110,000 clones, with about 70% observed a single time. About this clone itself: The target antigen is unknown.

Source material: PBMCs. The receptor comes from a woman between 35 and 50 years old in good health and CMV-seronegative. The chain has TRBV6-6 and TRBJ2-5, with D possibly being TRBD2 (5 bases). The CDR3, as DNA: TGTGCCAGCAGTTACGCTAGCCCTAGCTCAGGGACCCAGTACTTC. This sequence encodes CASSYASPSSGTQYF.